Below are 18 T cell receptor beta chains sequenced from a single sample in a study of T cell changes during pregnancy in multiple sclerosis. The protocol was immunoSEQ multiplex PCR, while the TCRdb copy is restricted to in-frame clones and leaves out a portion. The table lists 85,000 to 130,000 clones, more than 90% of them singletons, with 1% to 1.5% in the top ten. Sequenced material: peripheral blood, taken in the second trimester of pregnancy. These receptors were taken from a female donor with multiple sclerosis, enrolled in a pregnancy study.

The chain links TRBV15 to TRBJ1-2; a possible D gene is TRBD1 (5 bases). V was cut by 6 bases and J by 2 bases, with 16 bases left in between. The CDR3 extends over 15 amino acids. Germline V gene lookup returns CDR1 LNHNV and CDR2 YYDKDF (reference sequence). CDR3 bases: TGTGCCACCAGAAAGGGCGGGGGACCAAACTATGGCTACACCTTC. This gives the protein CATRKGGGPNYGYTF.

The V call is TRBV21-1, the J call TRBJ2-6; the DNA was not used to check the table's D call, TRBD2. TRBV21-1 is classified as a pseudogene. The CDR3 is 16 amino acids. The CDR3 protein is CASRPKSYSGANVLTF. Here the CDR3 DNA reads TGTGCCAGCAGACCAAAGAGCTACTCTGGGGCCAACGTCCTGACTTTC.

V and J are TRBV29-1 and TRBJ1-4; TRBD1 matches 11 bases. The CDR3 sequence is 15 residues long. Trimming at V came to 0 bases and at J to 8 bases, leaving 5 bases not matched to a gene. CDR1 and CDR2 from the germline V gene are SQVTM and ANQGSEA. CDR3 coding DNA: TGCAGCGTTGAAGATCTGGACAGGGGGCAGGAAAAACTGTTTTTT. Translated, it gives CSVEDLDRGQEKLFF.

The chain has TRBV7-3 and TRBJ2-7; D uncertain. The germline CDR1 and CDR2 sequences are SGHTA and FQGTGA. Trimming stripped 2 bases from V and 6 bases from J, with 11 bases between. CDR3 length: 13 residues. This CDR3 is CASSLRHLGEQYF. CDR3 bases: TGTGCCAGCAGCTTACGCCATCTCGGCGAGCAGTACTTC.

The chain couples TRBV4-2 to TRBJ2-5, with TRBD2 matching 8 bases. Losses at the gene ends were 4 bases for V and 5 bases for J; bases not matched to a gene: 6. This CDR3 region has 14 residues. The germline CDR1 and CDR2 sequences are LGHNA and YNFKEQ. The CDR3 DNA is TGTGCCAGCAGCCCCCAGGAGCGGGGGGAGACCCAGTACTTC. It yields the protein CASSPQERGETQYF.

The chain links TRBV19 to TRBJ1-3; no clear D. Trimming shortened V by 3 bases and J by 0 bases, and 12 bases separated the two germline ends. The CDR3 loop spans 16 amino acids. CDR1 is LNHDA and CDR2 is SQIVND in the germline V gene (reference sequence). The CDR3 loop reads CASSMGGGSSGNTIYF. The DNA for the CDR3 is TGTGCCAGTAGTATGGGAGGCGGAAGCTCTGGAAACACCATATATTTT. Looking up the rest from reference TRBV19 and TRBJ1-3 gives the full variable domain: DGGITQSPKYLFRKEGQNVTLSCEQNLNHDAMYWYRQDPGQGLRLIYYSQIVNDFQKGDIAEGYSVSREKKESFPLTVTSAQKNPTAFYLCASSMGGGSSGNTIYFGEGSWLTVV.

The rearrangement links TRBV5-1 to TRBJ2-7; D uncertain. The CDR3 loop spans 12 amino acids. V lost 5 bases, J lost 0 bases, and 6 bases lay in between. Germline V gives CDR1 SGHRS, CDR2 YFSETQ. CDR3 coding DNA: TGCGCCAGCAGTGATAGCTCCTACGAGCAGTACTTC. Its protein is CASSDSSYEQYF. Combining the CDR3 with reference TRBV5-1 and TRBJ2-7 gives the whole variable domain KAGVTQTPRYLIKTRGQQVTLSCSPISGHRSVSWYQQTPGQGLQFLFEYFSETQRNKGNFPGRFSGRQFSNSRSEMNVSTLELGDSALYLCASSDSSYEQYFGPGTRLTVT.

This chain connects TRBV5-4 to TRBJ2-5, with D maybe TRBD1 (5 bases). Trimming removed 3 bases from V and 5 bases from J, with 14 bases in between. Germline CDR1 and CDR2: SGHNT and YYREEE (reference sequence). The CDR3 covers 14 residues. CDR3: CASSSGQGRETQYF. The DNA for the CDR3 is TGTGCCAGCAGCTCCGGCCAGGGTCGGGAGACCCAGTACTTC.

The chain employs TRBV9 and TRBJ1-2, with TRBD1 matching over 7 bases. The length of the CDR3 is 15 residues. V was pared by 0 bases and J by 0 bases, with 2 bases of the junction left unmatched. CDR1 and CDR2 (germline): SGDLS, YYNGEE. CDR3 sequence (DNA): TGTGCCAGCAGCGTAGGGGACAGTACTAACTATGGCTACACCTTC. This encodes CASSVGDSTNYGYTF.

The chain is built from TRBV5-4 and TRBJ2-5, with 7 bases matching TRBD2. Germline CDR1 SGHNT, CDR2 YYREEE (reference sequence). CDR3 length: 14 residues. V lost 1 base to trimming and J lost 5 bases; unmatched junction nucleotides: 5. CDR3 region: CASSLSGVSETQYF. The CDR3 DNA follows: TGTGCCAGCAGCTTGAGCGGGGTTAGTGAGACCCAGTACTTC.

This clone appeared a single time. Written as DNA, the CDR3 is TGTGCCAGCAGCGTAGCGAGTGGACAGGGGTTGGGAAACACAGATACGCAGTATTTT. Amino acids: CASSVASGQGLGNTDTQYF. This rearrangement joins TRBV9 to TRBJ2-3, with 9 positions matching TRBD1. V shed 0 bases, J shed 2 bases, and the junction held 13 bases outside the gene matches. The CDR3 has 19 residues. The germline gives CDR1 SGDLS, CDR2 YYNGEE.

V and J are TRBV27 and TRBJ1-4; 7 bases match TRBD1. Germline CDR1 MNHEY, CDR2 SMNVEV (reference sequence). V shed 10 bases and J 3 bases; nucleotides not matched to a gene: 8. The CDR3 is made up of 14 amino acids. CDR3 sequence reads: CANPSRGANEKLFF. Here the CDR3 DNA reads TGTGCCAATCCATCCAGGGGGGCTAATGAAAAACTGTTTTTT.

The rearrangement joins TRBV7-9 to TRBJ2-5, with 7 bases fitting TRBD1. Germline V gene sequence: CDR1 SEHNR, CDR2 FQNEAQ (reference sequence). There are 14 residues in the CDR3. The V and J ends lost 5 bases and 3 bases, in that order; junction bases with no gene match: 6. The CDR3 here is CASSLGTAKETQYF. The CDR3 bases are TGTGCCAGCAGCCTCGGGACAGCCAAAGAGACCCAGTACTTC.

The CDR3 is CASSSVAGGGDTQYF. The CDR3 DNA reads as TGTGCCAGCAGCTCTGTAGCGGGGGGGGGAGATACGCAGTATTTT. V gene TRBV5-4 combines with J gene TRBJ2-3; TRBD2 matches 11 bases. CDR1 and CDR2 (germline): SGHNT, YYREEE (reference sequence). V shed 3 bases and J 5 bases; nucleotides not matched to a gene: 5. The CDR3 covers 15 residues. Based on the CDR3 plus reference TRBV5-4 and TRBJ2-3, the full variable domain is ETGVTQSPTHLIKTRGQQVTLRCSSQSGHNTVSWYQQALGQGPQFIFQYYREEENGRGNFPPRFSGLQFPNYSSELNVNALELDDSALYLCASSSVAGGGDTQYFGPGTRLTVL.

As concerns this clone: Other DNA variants within this sample encode the same CDR3. The chain joins TRBV27 to TRBJ1-1; D unclear. V gave up 5 bases and J gave up 0 bases, with 7 bases separating them. The CDR3 sequence is 13 residues long. Germline values: CDR1 MNHEY, CDR2 SMNVEV (reference sequence). CDR3 amino acids: CASSLRMNTEAFF. The CDR3 region has the DNA TGTGCCAGCAGTCTCAGGATGAACACTGAAGCTTTCTTT.

This chain joins TRBV7-2 and TRBJ1-1; TRBD1 matches 7 bases. CDR1 is SGHTA and CDR2 is FQGNSA in the germline V gene. The ends lost 0 bases at V and 8 bases at J; junction bases unmatched: 3. CDR3 size: 13 residues. The CDR3 loop reads CASSLADRAEAFF. Here the CDR3 DNA reads TGTGCCAGCAGCTTAGCCGACAGGGCCGAAGCTTTCTTT.

The chain is built from TRBV5-4 and TRBJ2-1; 12 bases fit TRBD2. The CDR3 is 15 amino acids. Germline CDR1 is SGHNT and CDR2 is YYREEE (reference sequence). Trimming took 5 bases from V and 5 from J; bases not matched to a gene: 5. Here the CDR3 reads CASRPRTSGDNEQFF. CDR3 nucleotide sequence: TGTGCCAGCAGACCGAGGACTAGCGGGGACAATGAGCAGTTCTTC.

The rearrangement joins TRBV7-9 to TRBJ2-1, with D perhaps matching TRBD2 (6 bases). This CDR3 is 18 amino acids long. From germline, CDR1 is SEHNR and CDR2 FQNEAQ (reference sequence). Trimming stripped 1 base from V and 8 bases from J, with 24 bases between. CDR3 loop: CASSLGVLGLMASDEQFF. CDR3 coding DNA: TGTGCCAGCAGCTTAGGTGTCCTGGGTTTGATGGCTAGCGATGAGCAGTTCTTC.